Following are 16 T cell receptor beta chains from one sample sequenced in a study of cytomegalovirus exposure and HLA in healthy donors. The method was immunoSEQ multiplex PCR; TCRdb's version includes in-frame clones alone and lacks a portion of them. The sample has over 200,000 clones, around 88% seen once. Material for sequencing was PBMCs. These receptors were collected from a woman between 18 and 29 years old in good health and CMV-seronegative.

The rearrangement joins TRBV7-2 to TRBJ2-5; 11 bases agree with TRBD2. J was trimmed by 5 bases and V by 1 base; bases with no gene match: 12. The CDR3 is 18 amino acids. CDR1 is SGHTA, CDR2 FQGNSA, per germline. CDR3 DNA sequence: TGTGCCAGCAGCTTAGGTGTGATAGCGGGAGGGGACCCGGAGACCCAGTACTTC. Translation gives CASSLGVIAGGDPETQYF. Filled out from reference TRBV7-2 and TRBJ2-5, the complete variable domain reads GAGVSQSPSNKVTEKGKDVELRCDPISGHTALYWYRQSLGQGLEFLIYFQGNSAPDKSGLPSDRFSAERTGGSVSTLTIQRTQQEDSAVYLCASSLGVIAGGDPETQYFGPGTRLLVL.

The rearrangement uses TRBV15 and TRBJ2-1; the D is unclear. CDR1 is LNHNV and CDR2 is YYDKDF in the germline V gene (reference sequence). The CDR3 spans 13 residues. V lost 3 bases to trimming and J lost 4 bases, with 7 bases between them. CDR3 residues: CATSSSGYNEQFF. The DNA for the CDR3 is TGTGCCACCAGCAGCTCCGGGTACAATGAGCAGTTCTTC.

In its sample, this clone was seen a few times. This chain connects TRBV5-1 to TRBJ2-1, with D possibly TRBD1 on 7 matching bases. Trimming pared 0 bases from V and 5 bases from J, leaving 15 bases between. Looked up from germline, CDR1 is SGHRS and CDR2 is YFSETQ. CDR3 length: 16 residues. Here the CDR3 DNA reads TGCGCCAGCAGCTTGGCCAGGGGGGAGTTCAACAATGAGCAGTTCTTC. This sequence encodes CASSLARGEFNNEQFF.

The table lists this clone with a count of one. V is TRBV4-3 and J is TRBJ2-1, with 9 bases matching TRBD2. Germline CDR1 and CDR2: LGHNA and YSLEER. Trimming took 0 bases from V and 7 from J; bases not matched to a gene: 10. This CDR3 spans 17 amino acids. The CDR3 nucleotides read TGCGCCAGCAGCCAAGAGAGCGGAGCGGGAGGTAATAATGAGCAGTTCTTC. It specifies CASSQESGAGGNNEQFF.

This chain connects TRBV7-9 to TRBJ1-2, with 10 bases fitting TRBD1. V shed 4 bases, J shed 8 bases, and the junction held 4 bases outside the gene matches. The CDR3 contains 13 residues. Per the germline V gene, CDR1 is SEHNR and CDR2 is FQNEAQ (reference sequence). Written as DNA, the CDR3 is TGTGCCAGCAGCTGGGGACAGGGGAGCGGCTACACCTTC. Protein product: CASSWGQGSGYTF.

This chain links TRBV18 with TRBJ2-7; D not certain. There are 13 residues in the CDR3. Germline V lookup: CDR1 KGHSH, CDR2 LQKENI. V was cut by 3 bases and J by 3 bases, with 9 bases left in between. For the CDR3, the DNA is TGTGCCAGCTCACCCATTCCCAGCTACGAGCAGTACTTC. It encodes CASSPIPSYEQYF.

The chain joins TRBV19 to TRBJ1-1; 8 nucleotides agree with TRBD1. The CDR3 has 13 residues. Germline CDR1 reads LNHDA; CDR2 reads SQIVND (reference sequence). V gave up 6 bases and J gave up 5 bases; unmatched junction bases: 5. This chain's CDR3 is CASRSQGATEAFF. CDR3 sequence (DNA): TGTGCCAGTAGATCTCAGGGGGCTACTGAAGCTTTCTTT.

This chain uses TRBV2 with TRBJ1-2, with D possibly matching TRBD1 (6 bases). V was shortened by 6 bases and J by 4 bases, with 12 bases between the two germline ends. The CDR3 loop spans 13 amino acids. The V gene's germline CDR1 is SNHLY and CDR2 FYNNEI. Here the CDR3 reads CASRRQETYGYTF. In nucleotides, the CDR3 is TGTGCCAGCAGGCGACAGGAAACCTATGGCTACACCTTC.

V is TRBV2 and J is TRBJ2-7; TRBD2 matches at 11 bases. The CDR3 sequence is 16 residues long. J lost 4 bases, V lost 6 bases, and 11 bases had no gene match. Germline CDR1 reads SNHLY; CDR2 reads FYNNEI. The CDR3 DNA is TGTGCCAGCAGGGGCGATAGCGGGAGGGGGAAATACGAGCAGTACTTC. Protein: CASRGDSGRGKYEQYF.

The chain couples TRBV6-1 to TRBJ2-2, with 8 bases lining up with TRBD1. V trimming: 7 bases; J trimming: 5 bases; junction bases outside the gene matches: 9. Germline V gives CDR1 MNHNS, CDR2 SASEGT. The CDR3 sequence is 15 residues long. The CDR3 coding sequence is TGTGCCAGCATCCTGGGACAGGAATGGACCGGGGAGCTGTTTTTT. Protein product: CASILGQEWTGELFF.

This clone occurred a few times. The rearrangement joins TRBV4-1 to TRBJ2-3, with TRBD2 matching 7 bases. The CDR3 extends over 15 amino acids. In germline, CDR1 is MGHRA, CDR2 YSYEKL. The J segment lost 5 bases and the V segment lost 0 bases, leaving 5 bases of the junction unmatched. In DNA form, the CDR3 reads TGCGCCAGCAGCCAAGAAGCGGGACTGTTAGATACGCAGTATTTT. Its translation is CASSQEAGLLDTQYF.

The V call is TRBV4-2, the J call TRBJ2-7; TRBD2 is a possible D gene (6 bases). Trimming stripped 1 base from V and 3 bases from J, with 10 bases between. CDR3 length: 14 residues. The germline gives CDR1 LGHNA, CDR2 YNFKEQ. The CDR3 sequence: CASSQGRGGYEQYF. DNA of the CDR3: TGTGCCAGCAGCCAAGGGCGGGGAGGCTACGAGCAGTACTTC.

The V call is TRBV30, the J call TRBJ2-2, with 7 bases identical to TRBD1. Unmatched junction bases numbered 11, after V lost 0 bases and J lost 1 base. Germline CDR1 reads GTSNPN; CDR2 reads SVGIG (reference sequence). This CDR3 has 18 amino acids. The CDR3: CAWSVGQAGTENTGELFF. The CDR3 bases are TGTGCCTGGAGTGTAGGCCAGGCCGGGACAGAGAACACCGGGGAGCTGTTTTTT. The complete variable domain, with remaining parts taken from reference TRBV30 and TRBJ2-2, reads SQTIHQWPATLVQPVGSPLSLECTVEGTSNPNLYWYRQAAGRGLQLLFYSVGIGQISSEVPQNLSASRPQDRQFILSSKKLLLSDSGFYLCAWSVGQAGTENTGELFFGEGSRLTVL.

This clone was detected only a few times. This chain joins TRBV19 and TRBJ1-2, with D possibly matching TRBD1 (6 bases). CDR1 and CDR2 (germline): LNHDA, SQIVND (reference sequence). The V and J ends lost 8 bases and 4 bases respectively, with 17 bases between them. This CDR3 contains 14 residues. In nucleotides, the CDR3 is TGTGCCAGTGTTCCGGGACAAGGAATCTATGGCTACACCTTC. It is translated as CASVPGQGIYGYTF.

This chain uses TRBV7-9 with TRBJ2-7; 8 bases are a match to TRBD1. The CDR3 sequence is 14 residues long. CDR1 SEHNR and CDR2 FQNEAQ come from the germline V gene (reference sequence). The junction had 11 bases not matched to a gene; V was cut back by 7 bases and J by 6 bases. In DNA form, the CDR3 reads TGTGCCAGCACCCAAACGACAGGGGAGCCCGAGCAGTACTTC. Protein product: CASTQTTGEPEQYF.

The chain carries TRBV7-2 and TRBJ2-7; 10 bases line up with TRBD1. J gave up 3 bases and V 4 bases, and 3 bases lay outside the gene matches. This CDR3 has 14 amino acids. CDR1 is SGHTA and CDR2 is FQGNSA in the germline V gene. The CDR3 DNA reads TGTGCCAGCAGCTCCCGGGACAGGGGCTACGAGCAGTACTTC. Translating it yields CASSSRDRGYEQYF.